These 18 T cell receptor beta chains came from one sample sequenced in a study of blood T cells in healthy people across ages. With a J-beta primer mix and a sample-barcoded 5' primer, a second PCR ran about 6 to 11 cycles. TCRdb used MiXCR to reprocess the 5' RACE reads, holding one entry per CDR3 protein. The sample holds 850,000 or so distinct CDR3 sequences; less than 35% are singletons and the top ten take 15% to 20%. Sequenced: blood. The receptors were gathered from a woman at least 80 years old in good health.

CDR3 in DNA: TGCGCCAGCAGCTTGGCGTCTACTACCGGGGAGCTGTTTTTT. This gives the protein CASSLASTTGELFF. This chain uses TRBV5-1 with TRBJ2-2; D not resolved. Trimming cost V 0 bases and J 5 bases, with 8 bases left between them. The CDR3 is 14 residues long. Germline V gene data show CDR1 as SGHRS and CDR2 as YFSETQ.

This clonotype was found many times. V gene TRBV20-1 combines with J gene TRBJ2-3; TRBD2 agrees at 11 bases. The ends lost 2 bases at V and 3 bases at J; junction bases unmatched: 7. The CDR3 contains 16 residues. CDR1 DFQATT and CDR2 SNEGSKA come from the germline V gene (reference sequence). CDR3 bases: TGCAGTGCTAGATCAACTAGCGGGGGTTCTACAGATACGCAGTATTTT. Amino acids: CSARSTSGGSTDTQYF.

There are many counts of this clonotype. The chain employs TRBV15 and TRBJ2-3; D not resolved. The CDR3 loop spans 13 amino acids. V shed 6 bases and J shed 4 bases, with 11 bases lying between them. Looked up from germline, CDR1 is LNHNV and CDR2 is YYDKDF (reference sequence). In DNA, the CDR3 is TGTGCCACCAGTTTACTCTCGGCAGATACGCAGTATTTT. The encoded protein is CATSLLSADTQYF. Looking up the rest from reference TRBV15 and TRBJ2-3 gives the full variable domain: DAMVIQNPRYQVTQFGKPVTLSCSQTLNHNVMYWYQQKSSQAPKLLFHYYDKDFNNEADTPDNFQSRRPNTSFCFLDIRSPGLGDTAMYLCATSLLSADTQYFGPGTRLTVL.

The chain combines TRBV12-3 or TRBV12-4 with TRBJ2-7, with 10 bases identical to TRBD2. The CDR3 is 15 amino acids. The V segment lost 0 bases and the J segment 2 bases; nucleotides outside the gene matches: 1. The CDR3 reads CASSLALAGAYEQYF. CDR3 DNA sequence: TGTGCCAGCAGTTTAGCGCTAGCGGGGGCCTACGAGCAGTACTTC.

This clonotype was detected many times. V usage is TRBV29-1 and J usage is TRBJ2-2, with 13 bases matching TRBD2. Germline V lookup: CDR1 SQVTM, CDR2 ANQGSEA. J was trimmed by 8 bases and V by 2 bases; bases with no gene match: 14. The CDR3 runs to 18 residues. The CDR3, as DNA: TGCAGCGTTGAAAGCGTTACTAGCGGGGGGGCACGGATTGGGGAGCTGTTTTTT. Protein sequence: CSVESVTSGGARIGELFF.

This clonotype was observed many times. This chain connects TRBV10-3 to TRBJ2-1; 7 nucleotides match TRBD1. This CDR3 is 14 amino acids long. CDR1 ENHRY and CDR2 SYGVKD come from the germline V gene. V shed 4 bases and J 6 bases; nucleotides not matched to a gene: 6. As DNA, the CDR3 is TGTGCCATCAGTGGGCAGTCAGGGGGCAATGAGCAGTTCTTC. Protein: CAISGQSGGNEQFF.

Concerning this clonotype: It may be a read error: a sequence one base away is much more abundant. CDR3 DNA: TGTGCCAGCAGCGATGGAGCCGGGACATATTATGAGCAGTACTTC. This sequence encodes CASSDGAGTYYEQYF. The chain combines TRBV7-8 with TRBJ2-5; TRBD1 might be the D (6 bases). The V gene's germline CDR1 is SGHVS and CDR2 FQNEAQ. The CDR3 length is 15 residues. V was cut by 5 bases and J by 11 bases, with 24 bases left in between.

This chain joins TRBV5-6 and TRBJ1-1; the D gene is possibly TRBD1 (5 bases). Trimming took off 4 bases at V and 5 bases at J, with 21 bases between the two ends. The length of the CDR3 is 16 residues. CDR1 is SGHDT and CDR2 is YYEEEE in the germline V gene. The CDR3 coding sequence is TGTGCCAGCAGCCGTTATGTAATCGGGGGTAGAACTGAAGCTTTCTTT. It translates to CASSRYVIGGRTEAFF.

This clonotype was seen ten or more times. The rearrangement uses TRBV9 and TRBJ2-7; tentatively, D is TRBD1 or TRBD2 (5 bases each). The CDR3 spans 15 residues. The germline V gene encodes CDR1 SGDLS and CDR2 YYNGEE. Trimming pared 2 bases from V and 0 bases from J, leaving 12 bases between. CDR3 nucleotide sequence: TGTGCCAGCAGCGTGGGACCGCCTATCTCCTACGAGCAGTACTTC. Translation: CASSVGPPISYEQYF.

This clonotype was seen ten or more times. The rearrangement joins TRBV6-2 or TRBV6-3 to TRBJ2-7; no clear D gene. The length of the CDR3 is 13 residues. CDR1 and CDR2 from the germline V gene are MNHEY and SVGEGT. Trimming shortened V by 4 bases and J by 5 bases, and 12 bases separated the two germline ends. The DNA for the CDR3 is TGTGCCAGCAGTTCTCCCTCTCTTCACGAGCAGTACTTC. The encoded protein is CASSSPSLHEQYF.

This clonotype showed up many times. The chain carries TRBV30 and TRBJ2-1, with 10 bases that match TRBD2. J lost 4 bases, V lost 0 bases, and 6 bases had no gene match. The CDR3 contains 16 residues. Germline V gives CDR1 GTSNPN, CDR2 SVGIG (reference sequence). CDR3 sequence reads: CAWSVPSGGLYNEQFF. The CDR3 nucleotides are TGTGCCTGGAGTGTCCCTAGCGGGGGATTGTACAATGAGCAGTTCTTC.

This chain joins TRBV30 and TRBJ1-1, with TRBD1 as a possible D gene (5 bases). From germline, CDR1 is GTSNPN and CDR2 SVGIG (reference sequence). The CDR3 runs to 12 residues. The V gene lost 5 bases and the J gene lost 1 base, with 8 bases spanning the gap. This chain's CDR3 is CAWGHTNTEAFF. CDR3 DNA: TGTGCCTGGGGACATACGAACACTGAAGCTTTCTTT.

This clonotype was detected only a few times. V usage is TRBV15 and J usage is TRBJ1-4; D is unclear. This CDR3 spans 13 amino acids. Germline CDR1 and CDR2: LNHNV and YYDKDF (reference sequence). Trimming removed 0 bases at V and 11 bases at J, with 10 bases between. CDR3 region: CATSREQGGKLFF. CDR3 in DNA: TGTGCCACCAGCAGAGAGCAAGGAGGGAAACTGTTTTTT.

Notes on this clonotype: The junction and the germline gene differ at one end; a read error may be behind it. The gene calls are TRBV30 and TRBJ2-7; TRBD2 is a possible D gene (5 bases). Germline V gives CDR1 GTSNPN, CDR2 SVGIG (reference sequence). This CDR3 contains 13 residues. CDR3 DNA sequence: TGTACCTGGAGGTTAGGGAATATCTACGAGCAGTACTTC. Its translation is CTWRLGNIYEQYF.

This clonotype was observed a handful of times. A much larger clone differs from this one at a single base, so this may be a read error. The CDR3, as DNA: TGCGCCAGCAGCGCGGGGACAGGAGGTAACCACGAGCAGTTCTTC. Translated: CASSAGTGGNHEQFF. The J gene is TRBJ2-1, the V gene TRBV5-1, with TRBD1 matching 8 bases. The V and J ends lost 4 bases and 10 bases, in that order; junction bases with no gene match: 13. The germline V gene has CDR1 SGHRS and CDR2 YFSETQ. The CDR3 totals 15 residues.

V is TRBV6-5 and J is TRBJ2-1, with D perhaps being TRBD1 or TRBD2 (5 bases each). Germline loops: CDR1 MNHEY, CDR2 SVGAGI. The CDR3 runs 16 residues. Trimming stripped 0 bases from V and 8 bases from J, with 17 bases between. CDR3 in amino acids: CASSYSSRGVWDEQFF. CDR3 bases: TGTGCCAGCAGTTACTCGAGTAGAGGGGTTTGGGATGAGCAGTTCTTC.

This clonotype showed up many times. The chain links TRBV9 to TRBJ2-7, with D perhaps matching TRBD1 (6 bases). V was trimmed by 0 bases and J by 6 bases, leaving 13 bases between them. In germline, CDR1 is SGDLS, CDR2 YYNGEE. The CDR3 runs to 14 residues. The CDR3 DNA reads as TGTGCCAGCAGCGTAGGGGACATCTCAGGCGAGCAGTACTTC. Protein sequence: CASSVGDISGEQYF.

There are many counts of this clonotype. This chain links TRBV24-1 with TRBJ2-1; tentatively, D is TRBD1 (6 bases). The germline CDR1 and CDR2 sequences are KGHDR and SFDVKD. The ends were cut back, 6 bases at V and 6 bases at J, with 17 bases in the middle. The length of the CDR3 is 15 residues. In DNA, the CDR3 is TGTGCCACCAGTCAAGCTTCAGGGGATCGCAATGAGCAGTTCTTC. Its translation is CATSQASGDRNEQFF.